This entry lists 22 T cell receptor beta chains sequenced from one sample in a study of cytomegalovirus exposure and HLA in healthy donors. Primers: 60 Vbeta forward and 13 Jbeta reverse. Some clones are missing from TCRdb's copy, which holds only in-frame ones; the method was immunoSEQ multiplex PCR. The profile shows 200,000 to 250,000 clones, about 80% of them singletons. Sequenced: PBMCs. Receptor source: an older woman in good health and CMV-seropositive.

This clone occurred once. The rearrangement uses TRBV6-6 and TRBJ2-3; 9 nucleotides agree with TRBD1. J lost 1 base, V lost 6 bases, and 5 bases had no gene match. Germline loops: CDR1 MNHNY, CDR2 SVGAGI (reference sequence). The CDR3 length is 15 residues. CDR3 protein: CASRNRDRGTDTQYF. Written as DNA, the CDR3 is TGTGCCAGCAGAAACCGGGACAGGGGCACAGATACGCAGTATTTT.

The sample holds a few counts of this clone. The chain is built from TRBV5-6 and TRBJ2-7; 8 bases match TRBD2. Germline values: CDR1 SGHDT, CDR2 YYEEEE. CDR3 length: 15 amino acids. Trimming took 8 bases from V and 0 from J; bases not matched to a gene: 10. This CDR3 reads CASKGLAGHSYEQYF. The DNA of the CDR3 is TGTGCCAGTAAAGGTCTAGCGGGCCACTCCTACGAGCAGTACTTC.

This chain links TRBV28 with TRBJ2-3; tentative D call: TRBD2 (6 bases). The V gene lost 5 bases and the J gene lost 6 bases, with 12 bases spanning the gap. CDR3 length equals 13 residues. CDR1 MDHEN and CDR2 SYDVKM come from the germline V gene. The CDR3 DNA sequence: TGTGCCAGCAGTCGGGGAGGTCGGGATACGCAGTATTTT. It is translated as CASSRGGRDTQYF.

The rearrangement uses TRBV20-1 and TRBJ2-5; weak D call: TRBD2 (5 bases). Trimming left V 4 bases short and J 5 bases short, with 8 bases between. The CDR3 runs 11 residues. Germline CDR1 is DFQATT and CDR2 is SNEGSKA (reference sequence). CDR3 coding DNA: TGCAGTGCTACTAGCCTGGAGACCCAGTACTTC. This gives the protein CSATSLETQYF.

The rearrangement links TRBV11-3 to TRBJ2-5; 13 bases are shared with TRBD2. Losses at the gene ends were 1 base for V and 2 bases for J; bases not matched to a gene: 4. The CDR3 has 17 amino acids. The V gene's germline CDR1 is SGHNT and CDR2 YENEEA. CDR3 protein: CASSLGRLAGGQETQYF. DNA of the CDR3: TGTGCCAGCAGCTTAGGACGACTAGCGGGAGGTCAAGAGACCCAGTACTTC.

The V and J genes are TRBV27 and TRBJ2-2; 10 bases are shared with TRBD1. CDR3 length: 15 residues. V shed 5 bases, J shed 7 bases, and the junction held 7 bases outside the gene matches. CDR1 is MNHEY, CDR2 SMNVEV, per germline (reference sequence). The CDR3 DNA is TGTGCCAGCAGTCCGGGACAGGGGTTCGGCGGGGAGCTGTTTTTT. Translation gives CASSPGQGFGGELFF.

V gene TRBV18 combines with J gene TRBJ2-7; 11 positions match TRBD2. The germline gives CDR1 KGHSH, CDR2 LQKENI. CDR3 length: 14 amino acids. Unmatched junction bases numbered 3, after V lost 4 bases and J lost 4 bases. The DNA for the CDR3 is TGTGCCAGCTCACAGCGACTAGCGGGATACGAGCAGTACTTC. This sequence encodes CASSQRLAGYEQYF.

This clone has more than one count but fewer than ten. In DNA, the CDR3 is TGTGCCAGCAGTGGGACTAGCAGCACAGATACGCAGTATTTT. Encoded protein: CASSGTSSTDTQYF. The gene calls are TRBV2 and TRBJ2-3; the match to TRBD2 covers 8 bases. The CDR3 runs to 14 residues. The V segment lost 4 bases and the J segment 0 bases; nucleotides outside the gene matches: 0. CDR1 and CDR2 from the germline V gene are SNHLY and FYNNEI.

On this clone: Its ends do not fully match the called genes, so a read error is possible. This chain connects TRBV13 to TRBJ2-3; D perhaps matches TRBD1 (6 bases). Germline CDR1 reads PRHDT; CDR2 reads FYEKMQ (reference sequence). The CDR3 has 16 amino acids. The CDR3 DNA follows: TGTGCCAGCAGCTCAATGGACAGAGCTAGCACAGGTACGCAGTATTTT. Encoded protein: CASSSMDRASTGTQYF.

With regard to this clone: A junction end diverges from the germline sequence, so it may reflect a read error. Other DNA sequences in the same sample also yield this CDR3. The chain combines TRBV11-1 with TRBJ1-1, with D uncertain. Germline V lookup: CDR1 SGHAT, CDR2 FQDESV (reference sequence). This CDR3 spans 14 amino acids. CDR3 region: CASSLAPSVGEAFF. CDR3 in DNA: TGCGCCAGCAGCTTAGCTCCTTCGGTGGGCGAAGCTTTCTTT.

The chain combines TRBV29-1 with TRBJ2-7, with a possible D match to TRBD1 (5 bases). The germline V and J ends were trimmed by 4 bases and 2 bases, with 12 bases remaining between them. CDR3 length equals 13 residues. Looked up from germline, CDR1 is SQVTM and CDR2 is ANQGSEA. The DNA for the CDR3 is TGCAGCGTTGGTCAGGGCCGCACCTACGAGCAGTACTTC. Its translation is CSVGQGRTYEQYF.

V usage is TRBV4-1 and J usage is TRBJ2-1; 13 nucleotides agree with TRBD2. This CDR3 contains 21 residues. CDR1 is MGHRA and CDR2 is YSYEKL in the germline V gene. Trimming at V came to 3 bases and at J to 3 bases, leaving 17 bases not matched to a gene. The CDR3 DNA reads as TGCGCCAGCAGCCATGAAGCCGGGACTAGCGGGGCCCGGGGGTTCTACAATGAGCAGTTCTTC. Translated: CASSHEAGTSGARGFYNEQFF.

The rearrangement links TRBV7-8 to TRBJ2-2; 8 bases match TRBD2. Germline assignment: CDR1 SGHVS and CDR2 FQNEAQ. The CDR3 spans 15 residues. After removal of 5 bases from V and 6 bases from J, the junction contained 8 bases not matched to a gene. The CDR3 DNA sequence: TGTGCCAGCAGCCACGCGGGGGGAGGGCCCGGGGAGCTGTTTTTT. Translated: CASSHAGGGPGELFF. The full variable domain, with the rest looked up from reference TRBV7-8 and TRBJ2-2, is GAGVSQSPRYKVAKRGQDVALRCDPISGHVSLFWYQQALGQGPEFLTYFQNEAQLDKSGLPSDRFFAERPEGSVSTLKIQRTQQEDSAVYLCASSHAGGGPGELFFGEGSRLTVL.

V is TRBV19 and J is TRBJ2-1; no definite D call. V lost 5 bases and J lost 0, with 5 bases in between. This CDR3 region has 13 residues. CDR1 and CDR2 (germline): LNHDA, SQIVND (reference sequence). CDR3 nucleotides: TGTGCCAGTAGTGCTAGCTCCTACAATGAGCAGTTCTTC. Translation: CASSASSYNEQFF.

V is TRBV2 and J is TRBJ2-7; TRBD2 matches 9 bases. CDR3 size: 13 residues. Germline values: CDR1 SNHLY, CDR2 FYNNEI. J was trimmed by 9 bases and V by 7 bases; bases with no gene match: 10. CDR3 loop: CASKPSGTRGQYF. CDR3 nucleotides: TGTGCCAGCAAGCCTAGCGGGACCCGCGGGCAGTACTTC. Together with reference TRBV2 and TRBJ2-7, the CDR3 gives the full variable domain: EPEVTQTPSHQVTQMGQEVILRCVPISNHLYFYWYRQILGQKVEFLVSFYNNEISEKSEIFDDQFSVERPDGSNFTLKIRSTKLEDSAMYFCASKPSGTRGQYFGPGTRLTVT.

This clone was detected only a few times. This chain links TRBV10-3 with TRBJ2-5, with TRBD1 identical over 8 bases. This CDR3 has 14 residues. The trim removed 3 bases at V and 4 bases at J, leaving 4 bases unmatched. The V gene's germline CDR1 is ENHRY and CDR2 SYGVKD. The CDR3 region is CAISEGRGRETQYF. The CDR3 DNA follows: TGTGCCATCAGTGAAGGCAGGGGGCGAGAGACCCAGTACTTC.

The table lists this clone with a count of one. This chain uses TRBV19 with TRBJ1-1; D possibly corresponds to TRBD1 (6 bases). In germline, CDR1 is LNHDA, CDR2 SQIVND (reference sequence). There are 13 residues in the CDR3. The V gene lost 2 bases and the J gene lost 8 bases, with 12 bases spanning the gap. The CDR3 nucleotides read TGTGCCAGTAGTATACTGGCAGGGGAGGAAGCTTTCTTT. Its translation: CASSILAGEEAFF.

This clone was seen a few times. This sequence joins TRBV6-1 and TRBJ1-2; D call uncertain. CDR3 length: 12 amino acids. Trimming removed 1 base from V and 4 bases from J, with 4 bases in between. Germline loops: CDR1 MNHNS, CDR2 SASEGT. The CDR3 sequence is CASSEGAYGYTF. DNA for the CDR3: TGTGCCAGCAGTGAAGGAGCCTATGGCTACACCTTC.

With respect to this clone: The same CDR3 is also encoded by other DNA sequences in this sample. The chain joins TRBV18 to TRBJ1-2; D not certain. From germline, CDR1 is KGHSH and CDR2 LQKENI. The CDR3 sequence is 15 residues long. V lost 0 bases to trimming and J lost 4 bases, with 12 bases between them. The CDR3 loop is CASSPPEPVTYGYTF. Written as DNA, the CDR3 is TGTGCCAGCTCACCACCGGAGCCAGTTACCTATGGCTACACCTTC.

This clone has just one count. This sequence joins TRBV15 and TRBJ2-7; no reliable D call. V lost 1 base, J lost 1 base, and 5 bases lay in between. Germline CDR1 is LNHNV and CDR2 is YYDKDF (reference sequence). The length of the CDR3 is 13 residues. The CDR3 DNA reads TGTGCCACCAGCAGAGTAGAATCCTACGAGCAGTACTTC. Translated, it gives CATSRVESYEQYF.

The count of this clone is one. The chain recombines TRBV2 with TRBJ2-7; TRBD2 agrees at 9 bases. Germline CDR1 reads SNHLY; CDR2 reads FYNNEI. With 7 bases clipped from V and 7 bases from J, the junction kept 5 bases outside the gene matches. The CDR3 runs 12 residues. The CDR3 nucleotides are TGTGCCAGCATCTTAGCGGGAGAGGAGCAGTACTTC. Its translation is CASILAGEEQYF. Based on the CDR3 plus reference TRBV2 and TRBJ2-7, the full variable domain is EPEVTQTPSHQVTQMGQEVILRCVPISNHLYFYWYRQILGQKVEFLVSFYNNEISEKSEIFDDQFSVERPDGSNFTLKIRSTKLEDSAMYFCASILAGEEQYFGPGTRLTVT.

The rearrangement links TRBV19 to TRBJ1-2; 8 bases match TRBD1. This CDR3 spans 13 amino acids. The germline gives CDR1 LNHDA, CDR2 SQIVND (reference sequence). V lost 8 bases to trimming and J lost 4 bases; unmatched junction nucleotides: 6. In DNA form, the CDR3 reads TGTGCCAGTTGGGACAGGAGATTCTATGGCTACACCTTC. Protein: CASWDRRFYGYTF.